This entry describes one TCR beta chain. Its antigen is currently unknown. This sample was included in a study of cytomegalovirus exposure and HLA in healthy donors. Findings of the study overall: Cytomegalovirus association was listed for 150 to 200 TCR beta chains. When presence/absence was analysed, sequencing depth was taken to be roughly uniform across donors.

PCR amplification relied on 60 Vbeta primers (plus 13 Jbeta primers). TCRdb keeps only in-frame clones here, not all; method: immunoSEQ multiplex PCR. The table lists some 100,000 clones, about 68% of them singletons. The source is a male donor in good health and CMV-seropositive. Sample: PBMCs.

DNA of the CDR3: TGTGCCATCGGCCCCCGAGGACAGGGTAGAGATACGCAGTATTTT. Translated, it gives CAIGPRGQGRDTQYF. J is TRBJ2-3 and V is TRBV10-3, with 8 nucleotides matching TRBD1. The CDR3 contains 15 residues. V was clipped by 8 bases and J by 5 bases; unmatched bases: 12. Germline CDR1 is ENHRY and CDR2 is SYGVKD.